This TCR beta chain was captured by sequencing in a study of Ad26.COV2.S vaccination and SARS-CoV-2 variants. Here immunoSEQ multiplex PCR was the method, and the copy in TCRdb shows in-frame clones only, minus some. The sample has 450,000 to 550,000 clones, 80% to 90% seen once. Treatment of the sample: around 19 received Ad26.COV2.S at low or high dose, single or two shots; about 5 received placebo; per-sample allocation not given. After the first vaccine or placebo injection, samples were drawn on day 63. About this clone itself: Its antigen is still unknown.

Study-wide findings and caveats: Recipients given vaccine exceeded placebo recipients in spike-specific TCR breadth.

The V end lost 4 bases, the J end lost 5 bases, and 15 bases lay between the germline ends. The germline V gene has CDR1 SGDLS and CDR2 YYNGEE. The CDR3 has 14 amino acids. The sample in question was peripheral blood, obtained in a trial of Ad26.COV2.S vaccine versus placebo. The V gene is TRBV9, the J gene TRBJ2-5; D unclear. This sequence originates from a person aged 18-65 years who received the Ad26.COV2.S COVID-19 vaccine or a placebo. CDR3 sequence reads: CASSPVNPGETQYF. The DNA of the CDR3 is TGTGCCAGCAGCCCTGTCAACCCCGGGGAGACCCAGTACTTC.